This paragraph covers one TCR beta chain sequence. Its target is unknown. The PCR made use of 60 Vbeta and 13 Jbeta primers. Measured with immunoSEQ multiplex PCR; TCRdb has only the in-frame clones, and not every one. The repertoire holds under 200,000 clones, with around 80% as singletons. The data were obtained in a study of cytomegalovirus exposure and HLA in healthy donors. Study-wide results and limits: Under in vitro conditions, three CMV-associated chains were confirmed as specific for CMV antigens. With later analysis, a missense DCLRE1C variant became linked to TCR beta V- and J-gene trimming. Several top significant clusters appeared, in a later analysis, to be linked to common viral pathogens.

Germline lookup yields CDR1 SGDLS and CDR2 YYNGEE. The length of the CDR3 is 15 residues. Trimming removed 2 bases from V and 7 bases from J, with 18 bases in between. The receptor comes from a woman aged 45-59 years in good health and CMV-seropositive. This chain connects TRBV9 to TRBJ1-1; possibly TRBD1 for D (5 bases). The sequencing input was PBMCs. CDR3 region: CASSVEGQGLSEAFF. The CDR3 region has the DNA TGTGCCAGCAGCGTGGAGGGGCAGGGACTTAGTGAAGCTTTCTTT.